This record covers a single T cell receptor (beta chain). The sample is drawn from a study of shared clonotypes between healthy human individuals. Over several immunoSEQ plates, each subset's genomic DNA was distributed in even portions. Assay: immunoSEQ multiplex PCR; the TCRdb copy retains only in-frame clones and omits some. This sample has approximately 1.5 million clones, with about 98.5% found just once. The CDR3 has 13 residues. Germline lookup yields CDR1 GTSNPN and CDR2 SVGIG (reference sequence). V shed 4 bases and J shed 0 bases, with 7 bases lying between them. The TCR comes from a man under 40 in good health. Sequencing input: naive CD4+ T cells sorted from blood. Subset of the sample: CD45RA+ positively selected. The genes are TRBV30 and TRBJ2-1, with D unresolved. The CDR3 region is CAWMESSYNEQFF. CDR3 coding DNA: TGTGCCTGGATGGAGAGCTCCTACAATGAGCAGTTCTTC.